These 8 T cell receptor beta chains share one sample of origin, sequenced in a study of T cell responses to AZD1222 COVID-19 vaccine. Method: immunoSEQ multiplex PCR; TCRdb's copy keeps in-frame clones and lacks some. The sample includes some 120,000 clones, less than 95% of them seen just once. The material sequenced was peripheral blood, taken on day 0 of AZD1222 vaccination. These receptors were obtained from an adult in good health.

This chain links TRBV27 with TRBJ2-2; 9 nucleotides agree with TRBD1. Germline CDR1 is MNHEY and CDR2 is SMNVEV (reference sequence). The CDR3 totals 18 residues. V trimming: 4 bases; J trimming: 4 bases; junction bases outside the gene matches: 13. The CDR3 here is CASSSSRDRVWGTGELFF. For the CDR3, the DNA is TGTGCCAGCAGTTCGTCCCGGGACAGGGTTTGGGGCACCGGGGAGCTGTTTTTT.

This chain connects TRBV9 to TRBJ2-1; 8 bases fit TRBD2. V dropped 3 bases and J dropped 5; count of bases not matched to a gene: 7. Germline-derived CDR1 and CDR2 are SGDLS and YYNGEE. The CDR3 totals 15 residues. For the CDR3, the DNA is TGTGCCAGCAGCGAGTATAGCGGGGCTAACAATGAGCAGTTCTTC. It yields the protein CASSEYSGANNEQFF.

The genes are TRBV7-2 and TRBJ2-2; 9 bases align to TRBD1. V shed 5 bases and J 7 bases; nucleotides not matched to a gene: 8. The CDR3 covers 15 residues. Looked up from germline, CDR1 is SGHTA and CDR2 is FQGNSA. The DNA of the CDR3 is TGTGCCAGCAGCAAACGGACAGGGGCTAACGGGGAGCTGTTTTTT. Its translation is CASSKRTGANGELFF.

The rearrangement links TRBV10-2 to TRBJ2-7; D not resolved. V was trimmed by 0 bases and J by 3 bases, leaving 12 bases between them. The CDR3 has 15 residues. Germline CDR1 and CDR2: WSHSY and SAAADI. The CDR3 bases are TGCGCCAGCAGTGAGTCGTGGGGAAAGGGCTACGAGCAGTACTTC. Its protein product is CASSESWGKGYEQYF.

V gene TRBV27 combines with J gene TRBJ1-4; maybe TRBD1 (6 bases). This CDR3 comprises 15 residues. Germline V gene sequence: CDR1 MNHEY, CDR2 SMNVEV (reference sequence). Trimming shortened V by 2 bases and J by 4 bases, and 11 bases separated the two germline ends. The CDR3 DNA follows: TGTGCCAGCAGTTTACGGGGGCGCGATAATGAAAAACTGTTTTTT. It specifies CASSLRGRDNEKLFF.

The chain uses TRBV18 and TRBJ2-3; D might be TRBD1 (7 bases). Germline CDR1 and CDR2: KGHSH and LQKENI. The CDR3 contains 17 residues. Between the trimmed V and J ends, which lost 4 bases and 2 bases, there was a span of 19 bases. DNA of the CDR3: TGTGCCAGCTCACTTCGACAGGGCCGGGGGTACACAGATACGCAGTATTTT. Amino acids: CASSLRQGRGYTDTQYF.

The chain joins TRBV7-2 to TRBJ1-5; D not resolved. V lost 1 base to trimming and J lost 6 bases, with 7 bases between them. The germline CDR1 and CDR2 sequences are SGHTA and FQGNSA. The CDR3 is 13 residues long. In nucleotides, the CDR3 is TGTGCCAGCAGCTTAGTTCCAGGTCAGCCCCAGCATTTT. Amino acids: CASSLVPGQPQHF. The variable domain in full, with the rest retrieved from reference TRBV7-2 and TRBJ1-5, is GAGVSQSPSNKVTEKGKDVELRCDPISGHTALYWYRQSLGQGLEFLIYFQGNSAPDKSGLPSDRFSAERTGGSVSTLTIQRTQQEDSAVYLCASSLVPGQPQHFGDGTRLSIL.

This clone was seen once. The gene calls are TRBV5-1 and TRBJ2-3; 7 bases align to TRBD1. Trimming cost V 0 bases and J 5 bases; bases outside gene matches: 12. Per germline, CDR1 SGHRS and CDR2 YFSETQ. The CDR3 runs to 17 residues. The CDR3 region has the DNA TGCGCCAGCAGCTTGGGCTGGGACAGCGGATCGGTAGATACGCAGTATTTT. Translated: CASSLGWDSGSVDTQYF.